The entry below describes one T cell receptor beta chain. These data come from a study of blood T cell repertoires in COVID-19. Clones were read by immunoSEQ multiplex PCR, and TCRdb kept only the in-frame ones, dropping some. Of roughly 140,000 clones in the sample, roughly 80% were seen once. The germline V gene has CDR1 MDHEN and CDR2 SYDVKM. V lost 5 bases to trimming and J lost 7 bases; unmatched junction nucleotides: 10. This CDR3 region has 15 residues. The sample comprised peripheral blood. This clonotype was obtained from a human donor in a cohort sampled during active COVID-19. J is TRBJ1-4 and V is TRBV28; TRBD1 agrees at 7 bases. The CDR3: CASSPSRGQGEKLFF. CDR3 bases: TGTGCCAGCAGTCCCTCAAGGGGGCAGGGTGAAAAACTGTTTTTT.